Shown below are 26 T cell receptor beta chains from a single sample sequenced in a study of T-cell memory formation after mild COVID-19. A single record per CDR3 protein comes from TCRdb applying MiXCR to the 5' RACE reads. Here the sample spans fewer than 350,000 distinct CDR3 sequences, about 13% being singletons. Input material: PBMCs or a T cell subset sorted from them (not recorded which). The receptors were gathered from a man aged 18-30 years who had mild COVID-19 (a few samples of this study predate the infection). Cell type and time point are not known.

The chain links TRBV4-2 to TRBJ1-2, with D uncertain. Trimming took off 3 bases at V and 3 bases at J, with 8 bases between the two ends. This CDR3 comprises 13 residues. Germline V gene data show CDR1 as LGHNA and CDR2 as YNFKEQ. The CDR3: CASSHDVYYGYTF. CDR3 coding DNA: TGTGCCAGCAGCCATGACGTCTACTATGGCTACACCTTC.

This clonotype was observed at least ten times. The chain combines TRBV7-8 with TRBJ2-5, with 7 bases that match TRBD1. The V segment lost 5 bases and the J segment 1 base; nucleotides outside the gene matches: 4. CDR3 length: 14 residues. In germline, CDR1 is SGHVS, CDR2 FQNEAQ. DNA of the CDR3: TGTGCCAGCAGCGGGGGACAGTCCCAAGAGACCCAGTACTTC. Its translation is CASSGGQSQETQYF.

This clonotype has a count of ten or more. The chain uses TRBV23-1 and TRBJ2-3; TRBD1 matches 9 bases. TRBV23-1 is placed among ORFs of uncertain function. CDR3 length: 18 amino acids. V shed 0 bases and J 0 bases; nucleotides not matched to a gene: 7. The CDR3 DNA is TGCGCCAGCAGTCAATCGGGGGACAGGGTGGGTAGCACAGATACGCAGTATTTT. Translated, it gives CASSQSGDRVGSTDTQYF.

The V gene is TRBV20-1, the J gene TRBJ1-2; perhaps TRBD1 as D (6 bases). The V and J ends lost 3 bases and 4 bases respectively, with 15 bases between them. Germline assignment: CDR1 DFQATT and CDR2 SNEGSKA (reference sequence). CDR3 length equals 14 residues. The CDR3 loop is CSASSRGRGYGYTF. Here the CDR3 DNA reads TGCAGTGCTAGTAGCAGGGGCCGTGGCTATGGCTACACCTTC.

CDR3 protein: CAISQGGVNTEAFF. As DNA, the CDR3 is TGTGCCATCAGCCAGGGGGGGGTGAACACTGAAGCTTTCTTT. This chain uses TRBV10-3 with TRBJ1-1; 7 bases match TRBD1. V trimming: 6 bases; J trimming: 0 bases; junction bases outside the gene matches: 4. The CDR3 runs to 14 residues. Germline V gene sequence: CDR1 ENHRY, CDR2 SYGVKD.

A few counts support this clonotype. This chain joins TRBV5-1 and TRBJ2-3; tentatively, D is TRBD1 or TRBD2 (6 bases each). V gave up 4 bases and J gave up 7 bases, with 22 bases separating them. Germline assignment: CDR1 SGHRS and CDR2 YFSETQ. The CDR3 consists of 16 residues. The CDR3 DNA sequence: TGCGCCAGCAGCACATGGGGCGGGACATTGGATCATACGCAGTATTTT. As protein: CASSTWGGTLDHTQYF. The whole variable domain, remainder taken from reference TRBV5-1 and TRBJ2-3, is KAGVTQTPRYLIKTRGQQVTLSCSPISGHRSVSWYQQTPGQGLQFLFEYFSETQRNKGNFPGRFSGRQFSNSRSEMNVSTLELGDSALYLCASSTWGGTLDHTQYFGPGTRLTVL.

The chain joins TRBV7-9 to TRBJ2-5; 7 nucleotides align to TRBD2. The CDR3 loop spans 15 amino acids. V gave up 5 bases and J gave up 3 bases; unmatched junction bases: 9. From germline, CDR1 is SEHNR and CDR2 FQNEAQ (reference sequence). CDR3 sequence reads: CASSATGTTKETQYF. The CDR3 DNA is TGTGCCAGCAGCGCTACCGGGACTACCAAAGAGACCCAGTACTTC.

The CDR3 reads CASSLDAYSGANVLTF. CDR3 sequence (DNA): TGCGCCAGCAGCTTGGACGCGTACTCTGGGGCCAACGTCCTGACTTTC. The chain combines TRBV5-1 with TRBJ2-6, with D unclear. V shed 0 bases and J shed 0 bases, with 7 bases lying between them. The CDR3 covers 16 residues. CDR1 and CDR2 from the germline V gene are SGHRS and YFSETQ.

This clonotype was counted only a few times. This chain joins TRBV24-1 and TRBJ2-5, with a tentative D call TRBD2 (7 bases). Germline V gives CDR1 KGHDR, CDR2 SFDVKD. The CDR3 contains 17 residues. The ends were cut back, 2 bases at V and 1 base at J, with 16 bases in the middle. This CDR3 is CATSDSRGGRLQETQYF. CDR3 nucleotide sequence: TGTGCCACCAGTGATTCTAGGGGGGGACGCCTCCAAGAGACCCAGTACTTC.

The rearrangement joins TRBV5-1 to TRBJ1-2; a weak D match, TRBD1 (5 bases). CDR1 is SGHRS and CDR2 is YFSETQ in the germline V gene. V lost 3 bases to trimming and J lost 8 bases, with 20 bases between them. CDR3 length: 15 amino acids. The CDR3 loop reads CASSSTSGPAWGYTF. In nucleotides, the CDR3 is TGCGCCAGCAGCTCGACCTCGGGACCAGCCTGGGGCTACACCTTC.

The CDR3 region has the DNA TGCGCCAGCAGTGGGGCCGGGACTAGCGGGGTTGAGCAGTTCTTC. Translation gives CASSGAGTSGVEQFF. V usage is TRBV10-2 and J usage is TRBJ2-1; 13 nucleotides align to TRBD2. V dropped 4 bases and J dropped 9; count of bases not matched to a gene: 6. Germline V gene sequence: CDR1 WSHSY, CDR2 SAAADI. The CDR3 loop spans 15 amino acids.

The CDR3 DNA reads TGTGCCAGCAGTTACAAAGGGGACACCTCACCCCTCCACTTT. It translates to CASSYKGDTSPLHF. The chain combines TRBV6-2 or TRBV6-3 with TRBJ1-6; TRBD1 might be the D (6 bases). The CDR3 spans 14 residues. Per the germline V gene, CDR1 is MNHEY and CDR2 is SVGEGT. Trimming left V 2 bases short and J 10 bases short, with 12 bases between.

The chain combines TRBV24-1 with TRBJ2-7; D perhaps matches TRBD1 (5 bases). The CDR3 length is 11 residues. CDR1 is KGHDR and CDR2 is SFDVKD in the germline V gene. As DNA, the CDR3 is TGTGCCACCAGAAAATCAGGGCCCCAGGGCGTC. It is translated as CATRKSGPQGV.

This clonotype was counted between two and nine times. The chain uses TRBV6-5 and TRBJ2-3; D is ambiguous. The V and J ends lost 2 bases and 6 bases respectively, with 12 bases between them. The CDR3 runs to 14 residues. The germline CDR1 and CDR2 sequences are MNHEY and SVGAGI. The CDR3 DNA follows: TGTGCCAGCAGTTACGTTCTCAGTATGGATACGCAGTATTTT. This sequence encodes CASSYVLSMDTQYF.

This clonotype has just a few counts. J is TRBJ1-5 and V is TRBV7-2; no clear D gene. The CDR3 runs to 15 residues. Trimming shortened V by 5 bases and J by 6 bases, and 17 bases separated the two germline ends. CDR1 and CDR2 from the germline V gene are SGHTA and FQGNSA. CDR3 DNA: TGTGCCAGCAGCGCGCATTGGGGAGAGAGTCAGCCCCAGCATTTT. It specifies CASSAHWGESQPQHF. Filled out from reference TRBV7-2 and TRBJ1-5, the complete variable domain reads GAGVSQSPSNKVTEKGKDVELRCDPISGHTALYWYRQSLGQGLEFLIYFQGNSAPDKSGLPSDRFSAERTGGSVSTLTIQRTQQEDSAVYLCASSAHWGESQPQHFGDGTRLSIL.

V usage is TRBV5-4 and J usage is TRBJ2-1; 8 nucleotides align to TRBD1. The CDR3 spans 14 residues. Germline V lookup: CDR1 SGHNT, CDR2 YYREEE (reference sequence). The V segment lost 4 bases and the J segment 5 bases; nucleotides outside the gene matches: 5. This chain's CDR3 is CASSPGGRNNEQFF. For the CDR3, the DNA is TGTGCCAGCAGCCCAGGGGGCAGGAACAATGAGCAGTTCTTC. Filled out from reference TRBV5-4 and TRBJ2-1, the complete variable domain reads ETGVTQSPTHLIKTRGQQVTLRCSSQSGHNTVSWYQQALGQGPQFIFQYYREEENGRGNFPPRFSGLQFPNYSSELNVNALELDDSALYLCASSPGGRNNEQFFGPGTRLTVL.

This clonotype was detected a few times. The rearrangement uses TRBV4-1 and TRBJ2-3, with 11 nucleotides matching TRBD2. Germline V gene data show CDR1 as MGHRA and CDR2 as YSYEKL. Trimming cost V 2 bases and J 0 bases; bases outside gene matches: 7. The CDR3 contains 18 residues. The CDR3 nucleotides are TGCGCCAGCAGCCAACCAGAACTAGCGGGGGAGAGCACAGATACGCAGTATTTT. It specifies CASSQPELAGESTDTQYF.

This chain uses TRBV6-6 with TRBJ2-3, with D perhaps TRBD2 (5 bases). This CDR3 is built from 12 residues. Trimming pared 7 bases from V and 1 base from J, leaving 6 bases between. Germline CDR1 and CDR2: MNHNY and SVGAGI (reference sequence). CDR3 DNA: TGTGCCAGCACGAGGGGCACAGATACGCAGTATTTT. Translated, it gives CASTRGTDTQYF.

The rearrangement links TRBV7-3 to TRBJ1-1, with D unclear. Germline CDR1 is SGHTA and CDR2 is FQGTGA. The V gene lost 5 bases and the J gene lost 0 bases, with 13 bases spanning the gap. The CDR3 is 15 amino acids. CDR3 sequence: CASSPAPGMNTEAFF. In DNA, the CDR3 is TGTGCCAGCAGCCCAGCCCCGGGCATGAACACTGAAGCTTTCTTT. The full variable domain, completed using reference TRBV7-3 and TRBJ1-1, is GAGVSQTPSNKVTEKGKYVELRCDPISGHTALYWYRQSLGQGPEFLIYFQGTGAADDSGLPNDRFFAVRPEGSVSTLKIQRTERGDSAVYLCASSPAPGMNTEAFFGQGTRLTVV.

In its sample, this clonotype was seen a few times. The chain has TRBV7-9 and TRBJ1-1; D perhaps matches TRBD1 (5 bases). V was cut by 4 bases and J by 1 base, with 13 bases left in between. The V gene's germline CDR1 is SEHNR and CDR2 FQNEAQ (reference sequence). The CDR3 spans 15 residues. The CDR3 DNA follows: TGTGCCAGCAGCTCGGGACGCCGTTCGAACACTGAAGCTTTCTTT. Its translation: CASSSGRRSNTEAFF.

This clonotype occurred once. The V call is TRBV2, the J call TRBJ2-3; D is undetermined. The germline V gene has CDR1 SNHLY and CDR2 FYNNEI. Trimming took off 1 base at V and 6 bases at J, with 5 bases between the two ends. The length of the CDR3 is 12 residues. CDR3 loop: CASSEVGDTQYF. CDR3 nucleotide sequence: TGTGCCAGCAGTGAAGTTGGGGATACGCAGTATTTT. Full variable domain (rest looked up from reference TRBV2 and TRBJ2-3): EPEVTQTPSHQVTQMGQEVILRCVPISNHLYFYWYRQILGQKVEFLVSFYNNEISEKSEIFDDQFSVERPDGSNFTLKIRSTKLEDSAMYFCASSEVGDTQYFGPGTRLTVL.

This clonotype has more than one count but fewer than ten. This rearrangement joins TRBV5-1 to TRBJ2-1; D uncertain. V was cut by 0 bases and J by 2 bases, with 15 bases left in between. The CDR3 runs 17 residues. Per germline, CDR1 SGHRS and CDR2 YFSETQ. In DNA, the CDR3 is TGCGCCAGCAGCTTGGCGTTGGGCGGCGCCACCTACAATGAGCAGTTCTTC. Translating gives CASSLALGGATYNEQFF.

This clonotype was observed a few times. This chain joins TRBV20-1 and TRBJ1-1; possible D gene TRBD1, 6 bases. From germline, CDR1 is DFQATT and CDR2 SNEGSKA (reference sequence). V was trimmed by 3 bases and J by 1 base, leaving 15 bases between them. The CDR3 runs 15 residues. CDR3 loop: CSASIPRGGNTEAFF. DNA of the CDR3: TGCAGTGCTAGTATTCCCAGGGGTGGGAACACTGAAGCTTTCTTT.

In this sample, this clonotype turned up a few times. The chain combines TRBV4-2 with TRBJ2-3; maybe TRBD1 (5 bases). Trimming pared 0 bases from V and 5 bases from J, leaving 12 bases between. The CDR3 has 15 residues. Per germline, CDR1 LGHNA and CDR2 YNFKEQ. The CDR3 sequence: CASSQDLGQGDTQYF. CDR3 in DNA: TGTGCCAGCAGCCAAGATCTAGGGCAGGGAGATACGCAGTATTTT.

For the CDR3, the DNA is TGTGCCAGCAGTCTGAAGCTCAATCAGCCCCAGCATTTT. Translated: CASSLKLNQPQHF. The chain joins TRBV28 to TRBJ1-5, with unresolved D. The CDR3 covers 13 residues. V lost 5 bases and J 3 bases, leaving 8 bases between the germline ends. The germline V gene has CDR1 MDHEN and CDR2 SYDVKM.

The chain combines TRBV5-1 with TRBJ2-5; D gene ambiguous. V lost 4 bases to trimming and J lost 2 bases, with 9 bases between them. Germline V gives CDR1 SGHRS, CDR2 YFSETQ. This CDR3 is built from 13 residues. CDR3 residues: CASSVRGQETQYF. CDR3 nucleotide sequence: TGCGCCAGCAGCGTTAGAGGACAAGAGACCCAGTACTTC.